This T cell receptor (beta chain) was sequenced during a study of early T cells in non-severe SARS-CoV-2 infection. In the study overall: RNA in bulk from unsorted whole blood was sequenced, and chains were unpaired. Broader study findings: Lookups in VDJdb leaned toward anti-spike CD8 responses and missed private and CD4 specificities.

Individual cDNA molecules were tagged with unique molecular identifiers. MiXCR, applied by TCRdb to the 5' RACE reads, yields one record per CDR3 protein. The data show tens of thousands of distinct CDR3 sequences, around 11% seen once. The V end lost 1 base, the J end lost 1 base, and 11 bases lay between the germline ends. The length of the CDR3 is 15 residues. Per the germline V gene, CDR1 is GTSNPN and CDR2 is SVGIG (reference sequence). This clonotype was recorded many times. The antigen remains undetermined. The chain joins TRBV30 to TRBJ2-4; D might be TRBD2 (6 bases). The sample was whole blood. The source of this sequence is an adult who was a healthcare worker with PCR-confirmed SARS-CoV-2 infection or an uninfected control (not recorded which). DNA of the CDR3: TGTGCCTGGAGTGGGGGCGGGGTCGCCAAAAACATTCAGTACTTC. Its translation: CAWSGGGVAKNIQYF.